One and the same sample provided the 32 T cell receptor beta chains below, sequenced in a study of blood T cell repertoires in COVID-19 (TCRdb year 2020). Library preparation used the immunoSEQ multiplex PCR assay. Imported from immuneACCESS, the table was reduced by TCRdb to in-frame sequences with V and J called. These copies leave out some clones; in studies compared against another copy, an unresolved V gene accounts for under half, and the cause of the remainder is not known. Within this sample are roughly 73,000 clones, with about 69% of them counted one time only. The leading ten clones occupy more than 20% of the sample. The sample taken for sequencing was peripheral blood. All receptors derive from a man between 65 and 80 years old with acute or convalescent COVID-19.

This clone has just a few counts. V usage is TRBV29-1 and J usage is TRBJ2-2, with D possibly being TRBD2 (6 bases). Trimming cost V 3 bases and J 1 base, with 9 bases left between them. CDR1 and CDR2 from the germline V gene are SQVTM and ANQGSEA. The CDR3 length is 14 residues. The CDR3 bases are TGCAGCGTTGATCGGGGAGGGAACACCGGGGAGCTGTTTTTT. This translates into CSVDRGGNTGELFF.

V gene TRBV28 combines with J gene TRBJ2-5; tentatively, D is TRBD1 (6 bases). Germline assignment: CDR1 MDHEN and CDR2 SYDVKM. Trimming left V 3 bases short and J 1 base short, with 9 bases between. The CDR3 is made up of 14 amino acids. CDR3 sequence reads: CASSFVGGQETQYF. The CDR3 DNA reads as TGTGCCAGCAGTTTTGTAGGGGGCCAAGAGACCCAGTACTTC.

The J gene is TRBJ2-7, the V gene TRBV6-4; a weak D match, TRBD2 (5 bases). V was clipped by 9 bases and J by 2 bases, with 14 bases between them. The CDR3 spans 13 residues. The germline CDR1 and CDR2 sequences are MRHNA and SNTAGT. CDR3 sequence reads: CARAERTPYEQYF. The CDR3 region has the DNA TGTGCCAGGGCGGAGCGGACCCCCTACGAGCAGTACTTC.

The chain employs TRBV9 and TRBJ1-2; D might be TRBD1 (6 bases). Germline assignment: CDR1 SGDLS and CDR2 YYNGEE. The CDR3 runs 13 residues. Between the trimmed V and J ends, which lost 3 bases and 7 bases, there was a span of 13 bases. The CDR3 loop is CASSAQGQSGYTF. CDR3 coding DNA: TGTGCCAGCAGCGCCCAGGGACAATCTGGCTACACCTTC. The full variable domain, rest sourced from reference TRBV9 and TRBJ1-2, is DSGVTQTPKHLITATGQRVTLRCSPRSGDLSVYWYQQSLDQGLQFLIQYYNGEERAKGNILERFSAQQFPDLHSELNLSSLELGDSALYFCASSAQGQSGYTFGSGTRLTVV.

The CDR3 loop is CASGQGASSGNTIYF. CDR3 nucleotide sequence: TGTGCCAGCGGACAGGGGGCGAGCTCTGGAAACACCATATATTTT. The J gene is TRBJ1-3, the V gene TRBV7-2; 11 bases fit TRBD1. Germline V gene data show CDR1 as SGHTA and CDR2 as FQGNSA. The junction had 3 bases not matched to a gene; V was cut back by 8 bases and J by 0 bases. This CDR3 region has 15 residues.

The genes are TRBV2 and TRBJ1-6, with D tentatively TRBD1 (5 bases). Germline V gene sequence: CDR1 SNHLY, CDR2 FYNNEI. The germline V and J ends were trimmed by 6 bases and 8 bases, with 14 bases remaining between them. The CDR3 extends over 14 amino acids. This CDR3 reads CASRAGPRDSPLHF. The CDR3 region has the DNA TGTGCCAGCAGGGCCGGACCCAGGGATTCACCCCTCCACTTT.

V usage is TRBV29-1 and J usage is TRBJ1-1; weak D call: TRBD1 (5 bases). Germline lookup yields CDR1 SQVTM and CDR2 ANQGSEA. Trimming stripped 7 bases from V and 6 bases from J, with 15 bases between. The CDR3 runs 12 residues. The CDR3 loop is CSGKAGSPEAFF. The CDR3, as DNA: TGCAGCGGTAAAGCAGGGTCCCCTGAAGCTTTCTTT.

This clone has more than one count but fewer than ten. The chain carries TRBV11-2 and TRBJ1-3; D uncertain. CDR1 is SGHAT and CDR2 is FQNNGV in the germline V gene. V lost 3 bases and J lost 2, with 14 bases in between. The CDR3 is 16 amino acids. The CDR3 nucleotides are TGTGCCAGCAGCTTTGGGCGAAGCCTACCTGGAAACACCATATATTTT. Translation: CASSFGRSLPGNTIYF.

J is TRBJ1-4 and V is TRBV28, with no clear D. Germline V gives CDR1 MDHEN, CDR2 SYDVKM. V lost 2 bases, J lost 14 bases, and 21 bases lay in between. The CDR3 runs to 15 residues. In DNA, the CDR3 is TGTGCCAGCAGTTTAAGTCTGACTTTTTTCGGGTCGCTGTTTTTT. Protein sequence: CASSLSLTFFGSLFF.

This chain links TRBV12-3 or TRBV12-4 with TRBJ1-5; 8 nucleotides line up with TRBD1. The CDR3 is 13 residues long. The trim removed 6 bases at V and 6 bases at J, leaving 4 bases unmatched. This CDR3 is CASRGQGSQPQHF. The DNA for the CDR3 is TGTGCCAGCAGAGGACAGGGCAGTCAGCCCCAGCATTTT.

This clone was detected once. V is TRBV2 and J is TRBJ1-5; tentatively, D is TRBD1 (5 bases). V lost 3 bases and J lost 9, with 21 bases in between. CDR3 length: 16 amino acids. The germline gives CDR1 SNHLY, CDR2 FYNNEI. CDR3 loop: CASSEQAGGSPGPQHF. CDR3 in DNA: TGTGCCAGCAGTGAGCAGGCGGGGGGATCACCAGGGCCCCAGCATTTT.

The CDR3 sequence is CASSGQGSYEQYF. The CDR3 DNA reads TGCGCCAGCAGCGGGCAGGGTTCCTACGAGCAGTACTTC. The chain uses TRBV5-1 and TRBJ2-7, with a weak D call TRBD1 (5 bases). CDR3 size: 13 residues. Deletions cut 4 bases from V and 1 base from J, with 9 bases between. CDR1 is SGHRS, CDR2 YFSETQ, per germline.

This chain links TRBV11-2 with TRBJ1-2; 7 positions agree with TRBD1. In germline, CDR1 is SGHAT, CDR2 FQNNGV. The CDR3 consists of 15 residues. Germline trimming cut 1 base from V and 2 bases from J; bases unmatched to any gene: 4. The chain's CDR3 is CASSLAPGQNYGYTF. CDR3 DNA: TGTGCCAGCAGCTTAGCGCCGGGACAGAACTATGGCTACACCTTC. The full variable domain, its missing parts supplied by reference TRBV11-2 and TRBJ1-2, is EAGVAQSPRYKIIEKRQSVAFWCNPISGHATLYWYQQILGQGPKLLIQFQNNGVVDDSQLPKDRFSAERLKGVDSTLKIQPAKLEDSAVYLCASSLAPGQNYGYTFGSGTRLTVV.

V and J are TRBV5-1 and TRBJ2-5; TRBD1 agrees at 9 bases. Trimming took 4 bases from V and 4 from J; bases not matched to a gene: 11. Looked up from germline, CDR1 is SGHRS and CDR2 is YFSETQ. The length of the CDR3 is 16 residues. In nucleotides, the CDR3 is TGCGCCAGCAGCGTAGGGGGACAGGGATCACTAGAGACCCAGTACTTC. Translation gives CASSVGGQGSLETQYF.

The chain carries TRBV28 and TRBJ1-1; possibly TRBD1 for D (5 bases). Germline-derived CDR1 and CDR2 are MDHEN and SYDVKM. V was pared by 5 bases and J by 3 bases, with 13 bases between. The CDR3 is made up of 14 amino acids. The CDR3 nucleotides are TGTGCCAGCAGTGGAAGACAGATGTACACTGAAGCTTTCTTT. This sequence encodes CASSGRQMYTEAFF.

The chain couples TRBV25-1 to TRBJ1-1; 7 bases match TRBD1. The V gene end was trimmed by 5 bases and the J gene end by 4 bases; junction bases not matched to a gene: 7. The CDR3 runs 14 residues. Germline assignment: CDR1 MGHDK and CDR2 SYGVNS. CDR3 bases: TGTGCCAGCAGTCCTACAGGGGTGGCCACTGAAGCTTTCTTT. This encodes CASSPTGVATEAFF.

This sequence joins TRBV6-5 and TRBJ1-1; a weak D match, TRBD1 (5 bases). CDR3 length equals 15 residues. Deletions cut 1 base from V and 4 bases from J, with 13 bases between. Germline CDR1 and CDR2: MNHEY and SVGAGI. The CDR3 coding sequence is TGTGCCAGCAGTTACTTGTCCAGGGTAACCACTGAAGCTTTCTTT. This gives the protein CASSYLSRVTTEAFF.

This CDR3 is CASSPSSGGNYGYTF. The CDR3 nucleotides are TGTGCCAGCAGTCCCTCATCTGGAGGTAACTATGGCTACACCTTC. The rearrangement joins TRBV7-9 to TRBJ1-2; D ambiguous. Germline CDR1 and CDR2: SEHNR and FQNEAQ (reference sequence). With 6 bases removed from V and 1 base from J, the gap between germline ends came to 15 bases. CDR3 length: 15 residues.

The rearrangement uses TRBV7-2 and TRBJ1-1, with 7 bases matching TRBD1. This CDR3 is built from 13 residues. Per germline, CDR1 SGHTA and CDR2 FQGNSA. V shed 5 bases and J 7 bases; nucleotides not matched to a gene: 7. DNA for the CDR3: TGTGCCAGCAGCCTCGGGACAGCGAATGAAGCTTTCTTT. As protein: CASSLGTANEAFF.

The CDR3 DNA sequence: TGTGCCAGCAGCCGCACAGGGGGCGCGGTTAATCAGCCCCAGCATTTT. As protein: CASSRTGGAVNQPQHF. V is TRBV5-6 and J is TRBJ1-5, with 9 nucleotides matching TRBD1. The germline gives CDR1 SGHDT, CDR2 YYEEEE. V lost 4 bases and J lost 4; bases outside the gene matches: 9. This CDR3 region has 16 residues.

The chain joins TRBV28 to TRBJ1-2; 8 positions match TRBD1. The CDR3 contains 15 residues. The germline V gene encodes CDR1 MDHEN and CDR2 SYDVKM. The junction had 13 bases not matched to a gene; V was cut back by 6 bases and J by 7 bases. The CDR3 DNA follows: TGTGCCAGCAGATCCCCCGGACAGGGTTCGGGTGGCTACACCTTC. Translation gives CASRSPGQGSGGYTF.

This CDR3 is CASSRGGAVTEAFF. The DNA of the CDR3 is TGCGCCAGCAGCCGTGGGGGGGCTGTCACTGAAGCTTTCTTT. The V and J genes are TRBV4-1 and TRBJ1-1; tentative D call: TRBD1 (6 bases). This CDR3 has 14 amino acids. V was trimmed by 4 bases and J by 4 bases, leaving 13 bases between them. CDR1 and CDR2 from the germline V gene are MGHRA and YSYEKL.

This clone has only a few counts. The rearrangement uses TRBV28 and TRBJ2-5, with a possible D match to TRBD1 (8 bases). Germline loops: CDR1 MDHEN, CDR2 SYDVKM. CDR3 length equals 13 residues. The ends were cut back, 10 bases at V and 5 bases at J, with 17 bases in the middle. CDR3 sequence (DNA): TGTGCCATCTTAGGACAGGGAGGGGAGACCCAGTACTTC. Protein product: CAILGQGGETQYF.

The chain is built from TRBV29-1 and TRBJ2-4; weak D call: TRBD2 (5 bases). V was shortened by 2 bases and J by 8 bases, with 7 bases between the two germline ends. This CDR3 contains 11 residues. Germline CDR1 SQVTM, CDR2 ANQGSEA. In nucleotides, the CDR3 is TGCAGCGTTGAATTGAGGGACATTCAGTACTTC. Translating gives CSVELRDIQYF.

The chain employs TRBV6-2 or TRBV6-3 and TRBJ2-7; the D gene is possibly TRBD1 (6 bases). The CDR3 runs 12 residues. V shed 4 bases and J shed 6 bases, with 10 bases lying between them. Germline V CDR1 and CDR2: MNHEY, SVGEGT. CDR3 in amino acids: CASSLQGSEQYF. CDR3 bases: TGTGCCAGCAGTTTACAGGGATCCGAGCAGTACTTC.

CDR3 residues: CASSLNPPQAYGYTF. The CDR3 DNA sequence: TGTGCCAGCAGTTTAAATCCACCTCAGGCCTATGGCTACACCTTC. The chain combines TRBV27 with TRBJ1-2; the D is unclear. The CDR3 totals 15 residues. V was cut by 2 bases and J by 4 bases, with 14 bases left in between. The germline CDR1 and CDR2 sequences are MNHEY and SMNVEV (reference sequence).

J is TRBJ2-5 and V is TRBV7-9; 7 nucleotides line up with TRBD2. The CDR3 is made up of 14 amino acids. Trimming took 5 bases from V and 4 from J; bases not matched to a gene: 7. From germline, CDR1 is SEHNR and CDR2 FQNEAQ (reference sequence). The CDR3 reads CASSTGLTRETQYF. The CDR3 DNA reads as TGTGCCAGCAGCACGGGACTAACCAGAGAGACCCAGTACTTC.

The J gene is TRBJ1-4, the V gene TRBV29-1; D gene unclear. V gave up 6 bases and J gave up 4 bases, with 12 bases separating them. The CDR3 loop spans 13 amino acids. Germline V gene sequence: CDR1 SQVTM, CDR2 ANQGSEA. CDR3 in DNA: TGCAGCGTACTACGGTCCTATAATGAAAAACTGTTTTTT. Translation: CSVLRSYNEKLFF.

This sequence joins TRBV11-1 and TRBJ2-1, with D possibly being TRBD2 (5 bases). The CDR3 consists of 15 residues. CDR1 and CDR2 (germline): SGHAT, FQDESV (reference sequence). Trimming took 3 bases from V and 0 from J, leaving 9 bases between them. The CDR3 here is CASSLDLSSYNEQFF. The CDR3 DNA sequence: TGTGCCAGCAGCTTGGACTTGAGCTCCTACAATGAGCAGTTCTTC.

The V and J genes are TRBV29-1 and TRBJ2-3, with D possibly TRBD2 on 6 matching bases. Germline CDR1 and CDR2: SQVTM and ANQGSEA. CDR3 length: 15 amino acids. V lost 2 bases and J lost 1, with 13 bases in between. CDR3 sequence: CSVERRERGTDTQYF. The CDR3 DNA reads TGCAGCGTTGAACGACGGGAGAGGGGCACAGATACGCAGTATTTT.

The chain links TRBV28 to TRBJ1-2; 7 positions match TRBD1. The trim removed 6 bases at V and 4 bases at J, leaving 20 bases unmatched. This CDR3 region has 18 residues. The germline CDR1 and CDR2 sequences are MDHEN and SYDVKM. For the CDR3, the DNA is TGTGCCAGCAGGTCACCCACCGGGACAGCCCCCACCAGCTATGGCTACACCTTC. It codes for CASRSPTGTAPTSYGYTF.

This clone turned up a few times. The CDR3, as DNA: TGCGCCAGCGTCGCAACAGGAGATACGCAGTATTTT. It codes for CASVATGDTQYF. The rearrangement joins TRBV5-1 to TRBJ2-3; TRBD1 might be the D (5 bases). V lost 7 bases and J 5 bases, leaving 11 bases between the germline ends. This CDR3 is 12 amino acids long. CDR1 SGHRS and CDR2 YFSETQ come from the germline V gene.